The 28 T cell receptor beta chains below were found in one sample sequenced in a study of graft-versus-host responses after intestinal transplantation. Sequencing was performed with immunoSEQ multiplex PCR; in TCRdb, only in-frame clones are kept and a portion is missing. The sample carries some 120,000 clones, 90% recorded once. Their target antigens are unknown. The sample was unstimulated CD4+ T cells sorted from spleen or lymph node cells, taken before intestinal transplant. The source of these receptors is a human donor who received an intestinal transplant.

CDR3 DNA sequence: TGTGCCAGAAGCCCCGGACTAGCGGGAAGGAACACCGGGGAGCTGTTTTTT. Translated: CARSPGLAGRNTGELFF. The V call is TRBV5-3, the J call TRBJ2-2; 12 positions agree with TRBD2. TRBV5-3 counts as an open reading frame of uncertain function. The CDR3 covers 17 residues. V lost 4 bases and J lost 1; bases outside the gene matches: 5.

This chain connects TRBV5-6 to TRBJ1-2; perhaps TRBD1 as D (6 bases). The CDR3 covers 15 residues. The V end was cut by 4 bases, the J end by 5 bases, with 18 bases between. CDR1 and CDR2 from the germline V gene are SGHDT and YYEEEE. This chain's CDR3 is CASSASGGARYGYTF. The CDR3 nucleotides read TGTGCCAGCAGCGCCTCCGGGGGGGCACGGTATGGCTACACCTTC.

For the CDR3, the DNA is TGCGCCAGCAGCTTGGTAGCGGCAAACACCGGGGAGCTGTTTTTT. Amino acids: CASSLVAANTGELFF. The V and J genes are TRBV5-1 and TRBJ2-2; TRBD2 is a possible D gene (6 bases). Deletions cut 0 bases from V and 2 bases from J, with 8 bases between. The CDR3 runs 15 residues. Looked up from germline, CDR1 is SGHRS and CDR2 is YFSETQ.

This clone was seen only once. The chain is built from TRBV19 and TRBJ2-1; possible D gene TRBD1, 6 bases. This CDR3 has 14 amino acids. CDR1 is LNHDA and CDR2 is SQIVND in the germline V gene (reference sequence). Trimming cost V 9 bases and J 0 bases, with 12 bases left between them. The CDR3 DNA reads as TGTGCCAGCTCTGACAGGCCCTCCTACAATGAGCAGTTCTTC. Protein: CASSDRPSYNEQFF.

The chain links TRBV19 to TRBJ1-5; no definite D call. Germline V gene lookup returns CDR1 LNHDA and CDR2 SQIVND (reference sequence). V lost 6 bases and J lost 0, with 18 bases in between. This CDR3 has 17 residues. In DNA form, the CDR3 reads TGTGCCAGTAGCGTCTCCAACCTACTTTATAGCAATCAGCCCCAGCATTTT. This sequence encodes CASSVSNLLYSNQPQHF.

In its sample, this clone was seen a few times. The chain links TRBV6-5 to TRBJ1-6; D call uncertain. This CDR3 is built from 14 residues. V was cut by 2 bases and J by 10 bases, with 12 bases left in between. The germline CDR1 and CDR2 sequences are MNHEY and SVGAGI. The CDR3, as DNA: TGTGCCAGCAGTTACCTTAGCGGGCTCTCACCCCTCCACTTT. Amino acids: CASSYLSGLSPLHF.

The chain recombines TRBV6-6 with TRBJ1-6; perhaps TRBD1 as D (6 bases). The germline gives CDR1 MNHNY, CDR2 SVGAGI (reference sequence). Trimming removed 6 bases at V and 3 bases at J, with 6 bases between. The CDR3 has 13 amino acids. In nucleotides, the CDR3 is TGTGCCAGCAGGACAGGCTATAATTCACCCCTCCACTTT. Encoded protein: CASRTGYNSPLHF.

This clone has just one count. This CDR3 is CASSYQEEGNTEAFF. DNA of the CDR3: TGTGCCAGCAGTTACCAGGAGGAGGGGAACACTGAAGCTTTCTTT. This sequence joins TRBV6-5 and TRBJ1-1; D remains ambiguous. Germline V CDR1 and CDR2: MNHEY, SVGAGI. V lost 2 bases and J lost 1, with 11 bases in between. The CDR3 spans 15 residues.

The chain is built from TRBV27 and TRBJ2-3, with TRBD2 matching over 7 bases. This CDR3 region has 15 residues. The germline CDR1 and CDR2 sequences are MNHEY and SMNVEV (reference sequence). The junction had 9 bases not matched to a gene; V was cut back by 4 bases and J by 5 bases. CDR3 DNA: TGTGCCAGCAGTTCCTACGGCGGGGGAGGAGATACGCAGTATTTT. It yields the protein CASSSYGGGGDTQYF.

The CDR3 DNA is TGTGCCAGCAGGCAGACAGGGGGCGCGTCTGGAAACACCATATATTTT. Its protein is CASRQTGGASGNTIYF. V and J are TRBV11-2 and TRBJ1-3; 10 bases fit TRBD1. The germline V gene has CDR1 SGHAT and CDR2 FQNNGV. This CDR3 has 16 residues. The V and J ends lost 6 bases and 1 base, in that order; junction bases with no gene match: 6.

The rearrangement joins TRBV5-1 to TRBJ2-3; D not certain. This CDR3 is 14 amino acids long. Trimming took off 0 bases at V and 0 bases at J, with 5 bases between the two ends. Germline V lookup: CDR1 SGHRS, CDR2 YFSETQ. DNA for the CDR3: TGCGCCAGCAGCTTGGTAGTTAGCACAGATACGCAGTATTTT. Translation: CASSLVVSTDTQYF.

The rearrangement joins TRBV7-9 to TRBJ1-2; no firm D call. From germline, CDR1 is SEHNR and CDR2 FQNEAQ (reference sequence). Trimming took off 5 bases at V and 7 bases at J, with 8 bases between the two ends. CDR3 size: 11 residues. The CDR3 loop reads CASSLRVGYTF. The CDR3 DNA reads TGTGCCAGCAGCCTGAGGGTTGGCTACACCTTC.

The rearrangement joins TRBV9 to TRBJ2-2, with a weak D call TRBD2 (6 bases). Trimming stripped 4 bases from V and 5 bases from J, with 15 bases between. The CDR3 is 15 residues long. Looked up from germline, CDR1 is SGDLS and CDR2 is YYNGEE. The CDR3 loop is CASSPTRERTGELFF. Here the CDR3 DNA reads TGTGCCAGCAGCCCGACTCGGGAGAGGACCGGGGAGCTGTTTTTT. The full variable domain, its missing parts supplied by reference TRBV9 and TRBJ2-2, is DSGVTQTPKHLITATGQRVTLRCSPRSGDLSVYWYQQSLDQGLQFLIQYYNGEERAKGNILERFSAQQFPDLHSELNLSSLELGDSALYFCASSPTRERTGELFFGEGSRLTVL.

The chain uses TRBV5-1 and TRBJ1-3, with D unclear. This CDR3 comprises 11 residues. V was trimmed by 7 bases and J by 2 bases, leaving 4 bases between them. In germline, CDR1 is SGHRS, CDR2 YFSETQ. The CDR3 protein is CASRAGNTIYF. The DNA of the CDR3 is TGCGCCAGCCGCGCTGGAAACACCATATATTTT.

The rearrangement uses TRBV6-5 and TRBJ1-4, with unresolved D. Trimming shortened V by 5 bases and J by 4 bases, and 5 bases separated the two germline ends. In germline, CDR1 is MNHEY, CDR2 SVGAGI. The CDR3 sequence is 12 residues long. CDR3: CASSSFNEKLFF. The CDR3 bases are TGTGCCAGCAGTAGCTTTAATGAAAAACTGTTTTTT.

The rearrangement joins TRBV7-9 to TRBJ1-6; 7 bases are shared with TRBD1. Unmatched junction bases numbered 5, after V lost 5 bases and J lost 7 bases. Germline assignment: CDR1 SEHNR and CDR2 FQNEAQ (reference sequence). CDR3 size: 14 residues. The CDR3: CASSPGTANSPLHF. The DNA for the CDR3 is TGTGCCAGCAGCCCCGGGACAGCGAATTCACCCCTCCACTTT.

The rearrangement joins TRBV14 to TRBJ1-1; D perhaps matches TRBD1 (6 bases). V was cut by 1 base and J by 2 bases, with 11 bases left in between. The germline V gene has CDR1 SGHDN and CDR2 FVKESK. The CDR3 loop spans 15 amino acids. CDR3 bases: TGTGCCAGCAGCCAAGTAACGGGGGGCAACACTGAAGCTTTCTTT. It codes for CASSQVTGGNTEAFF.

This chain connects TRBV30 to TRBJ1-1; D unclear. The CDR3 runs 16 residues. Germline V gene lookup returns CDR1 GTSNPN and CDR2 SVGIG (reference sequence). Trimming shortened V by 4 bases and J by 0 bases, and 18 bases separated the two germline ends. The CDR3 reads CAWIRVGSYMNTEAFF. DNA of the CDR3: TGTGCCTGGATCCGGGTGGGGAGCTACATGAACACTGAAGCTTTCTTT.

Comment on this clone: The sample holds other DNA sequences that translate to the same CDR3. CDR3 sequence: CASSYSDSYEQYF. As DNA, the CDR3 is TGTGCCAGCAGTTACTCGGACAGCTACGAGCAGTACTTC. This chain uses TRBV6-6 with TRBJ2-7; D may be TRBD1 (6 bases). CDR1 is MNHNY and CDR2 is SVGAGI in the germline V gene (reference sequence). V was trimmed by 0 bases and J by 3 bases, leaving 6 bases between them. The CDR3 spans 13 residues.

The chain couples TRBV7-2 to TRBJ2-7; D is possibly TRBD1 (6 bases). V was trimmed by 1 base and J by 0 bases, leaving 13 bases between them. Germline lookup yields CDR1 SGHTA and CDR2 FQGNSA. The CDR3 length is 16 residues. CDR3 bases: TGTGCCAGCAGCTTAGGTTGGGGGCCGGTCTCCTACGAGCAGTACTTC. Translating gives CASSLGWGPVSYEQYF.

This rearrangement joins TRBV7-2 to TRBJ1-1, with 7 bases aligning to TRBD1. Looked up from germline, CDR1 is SGHTA and CDR2 is FQGNSA. The CDR3 totals 13 residues. The V gene end was trimmed by 2 bases and the J gene end by 6 bases; junction bases not matched to a gene: 3. CDR3 in DNA: TGTGCCAGCAGCTTAAACAGGGGCCCTGAAGCTTTCTTT. Protein sequence: CASSLNRGPEAFF.

The table lists this clone with a few counts. The V call is TRBV6-5, the J call TRBJ2-7, with 7 bases lining up with TRBD2. Germline V CDR1 and CDR2: MNHEY, SVGAGI. J was trimmed by 8 bases and V by 6 bases; bases with no gene match: 10. CDR3 length: 13 amino acids. CDR3 loop: CASSSGLVFKQYF. The CDR3 coding sequence is TGTGCCAGCAGCTCCGGACTAGTGTTTAAGCAGTACTTC.

The chain combines TRBV30 with TRBJ2-7; a weak D match, TRBD1 (6 bases). The CDR3 runs to 12 residues. Trimming stripped 0 bases from V and 4 bases from J, with 7 bases between. Per the germline V gene, CDR1 is GTSNPN and CDR2 is SVGIG (reference sequence). The CDR3 sequence: CAWSVQGYEQYF. The CDR3 nucleotides are TGTGCCTGGAGTGTACAGGGTTACGAGCAGTACTTC. Full variable domain (missing parts from reference TRBV30 and TRBJ2-7): SQTIHQWPATLVQPVGSPLSLECTVEGTSNPNLYWYRQAAGRGLQLLFYSVGIGQISSEVPQNLSASRPQDRQFILSSKKLLLSDSGFYLCAWSVQGYEQYFGPGTRLTVT.

This chain connects TRBV18 to TRBJ1-4; D is possibly TRBD1 (5 bases). Germline CDR1 KGHSH, CDR2 LQKENI. Trimming cost V 3 bases and J 1 base, with 15 bases left between them. This CDR3 is 17 amino acids long. In DNA, the CDR3 is TGTGCCAGCTCACCCCAAACCCAGGGCGGAACTAATGAAAAACTGTTTTTT. It is translated as CASSPQTQGGTNEKLFF.

This chain uses TRBV5-1 with TRBJ1-1; the D is unclear. The CDR3 has 14 residues. Deletions cut 0 bases from V and 1 base from J, with 7 bases between. Germline loops: CDR1 SGHRS, CDR2 YFSETQ. CDR3 DNA sequence: TGCGCCAGCAGCTTGGAACCCGGGAACACTGAAGCTTTCTTT. Translating it yields CASSLEPGNTEAFF.

The CDR3 here is CASSRGSGNTIYF. The DNA for the CDR3 is TGTGCCAGCAGTAGGGGATCTGGAAACACCATATATTTT. The genes are TRBV6-5 and TRBJ1-3, with D possibly being TRBD1 (5 bases). Trimming removed 5 bases from V and 1 base from J, with 6 bases in between. Germline V gene sequence: CDR1 MNHEY, CDR2 SVGAGI. There are 13 residues in the CDR3.

V is TRBV4-2 and J is TRBJ1-4; TRBD1 matches at 9 bases. The CDR3 runs 16 residues. The germline V gene encodes CDR1 LGHNA and CDR2 YNFKEQ. V lost 4 bases and J lost 7; bases outside the gene matches: 10. CDR3 protein: CASSPGQGLPPEKLFF. Here the CDR3 DNA reads TGTGCCAGCAGCCCTGGACAGGGGTTACCGCCTGAAAAACTGTTTTTT.

This sequence joins TRBV5-1 and TRBJ2-3, with TRBD2 matching 10 bases. This CDR3 contains 15 residues. V lost 2 bases and J lost 5; bases outside the gene matches: 5. The germline V gene encodes CDR1 SGHRS and CDR2 YFSETQ. This CDR3 is CASSLSGTSVDTQYF. The CDR3, as DNA: TGCGCCAGCAGCTTATCCGGGACTAGCGTAGATACGCAGTATTTT.